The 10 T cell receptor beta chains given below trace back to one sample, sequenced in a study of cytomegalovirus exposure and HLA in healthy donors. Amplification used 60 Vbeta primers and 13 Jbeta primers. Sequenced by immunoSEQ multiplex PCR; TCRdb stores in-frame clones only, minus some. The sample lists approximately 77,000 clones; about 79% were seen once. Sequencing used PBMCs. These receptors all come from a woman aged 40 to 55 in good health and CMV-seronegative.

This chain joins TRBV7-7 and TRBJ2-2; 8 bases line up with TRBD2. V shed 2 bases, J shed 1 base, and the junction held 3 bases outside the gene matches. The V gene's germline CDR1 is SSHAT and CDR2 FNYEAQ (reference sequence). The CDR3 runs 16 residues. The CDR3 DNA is TGTGCCAGCAGCTTATCTACTAGCGGGAACACCGGGGAGCTGTTTTTT. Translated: CASSLSTSGNTGELFF.

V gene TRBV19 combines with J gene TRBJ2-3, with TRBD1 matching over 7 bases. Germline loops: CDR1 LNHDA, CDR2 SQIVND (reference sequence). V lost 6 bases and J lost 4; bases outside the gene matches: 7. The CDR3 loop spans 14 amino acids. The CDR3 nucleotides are TGTGCCAGTAGCCCGACAGGGCCCCCAGATACGCAGTATTTT. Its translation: CASSPTGPPDTQYF.

The CDR3 here is CATSRDLAGVGHEQYF. In DNA form, the CDR3 reads TGTGCCACCAGCAGAGATCTGGCGGGAGTTGGTCACGAGCAGTACTTC. V usage is TRBV15 and J usage is TRBJ2-7, with 7 positions matching TRBD2. Per the germline V gene, CDR1 is LNHNV and CDR2 is YYDKDF (reference sequence). The CDR3 loop spans 16 amino acids. The J segment lost 5 bases and the V segment lost 0 bases, leaving 10 bases of the junction unmatched.

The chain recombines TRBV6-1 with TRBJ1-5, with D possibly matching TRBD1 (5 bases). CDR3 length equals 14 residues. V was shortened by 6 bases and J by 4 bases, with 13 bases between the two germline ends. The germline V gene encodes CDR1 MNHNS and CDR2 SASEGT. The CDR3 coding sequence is TGTGCCAGCAGCCTGGGACTCCGAAATCAGCCCCAGCATTTT. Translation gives CASSLGLRNQPQHF.

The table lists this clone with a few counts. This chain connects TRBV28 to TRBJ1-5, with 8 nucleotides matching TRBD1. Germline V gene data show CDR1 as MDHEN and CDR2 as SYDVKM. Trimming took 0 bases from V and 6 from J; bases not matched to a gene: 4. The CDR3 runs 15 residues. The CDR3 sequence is CASSLWDRVSQPQHF. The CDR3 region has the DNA TGTGCCAGCAGTTTATGGGACAGGGTAAGTCAGCCCCAGCATTTT. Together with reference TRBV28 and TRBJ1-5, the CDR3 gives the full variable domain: DVKVTQSSRYLVKRTGEKVFLECVQDMDHENMFWYRQDPGLGLRLIYFSYDVKMKEKGDIPEGYSVSREKKERFSLILESASTNQTSMYLCASSLWDRVSQPQHFGDGTRLSIL.

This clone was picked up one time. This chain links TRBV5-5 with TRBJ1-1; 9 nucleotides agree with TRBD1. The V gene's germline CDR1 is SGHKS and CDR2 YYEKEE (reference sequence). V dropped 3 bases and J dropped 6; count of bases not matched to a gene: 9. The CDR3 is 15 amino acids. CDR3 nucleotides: TGTGCCAGCAGCTCGTGGACAGGGGCGGCTTCTGAAGCTTTCTTT. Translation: CASSSWTGAASEAFF.

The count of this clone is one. For the CDR3, the DNA is TGCGCCAGCGGACAGGGTCGAGCCGGGGAGCTGTTTTTT. Residues: CASGQGRAGELFF. The chain links TRBV5-1 to TRBJ2-2; 8 bases line up with TRBD1. V was pared by 7 bases and J by 6 bases, with 5 bases of the junction left unmatched. CDR1 is SGHRS and CDR2 is YFSETQ in the germline V gene. CDR3 length: 13 amino acids. Complete variable domain (other parts from reference TRBV5-1 and TRBJ2-2): KAGVTQTPRYLIKTRGQQVTLSCSPISGHRSVSWYQQTPGQGLQFLFEYFSETQRNKGNFPGRFSGRQFSNSRSEMNVSTLELGDSALYLCASGQGRAGELFFGEGSRLTVL.

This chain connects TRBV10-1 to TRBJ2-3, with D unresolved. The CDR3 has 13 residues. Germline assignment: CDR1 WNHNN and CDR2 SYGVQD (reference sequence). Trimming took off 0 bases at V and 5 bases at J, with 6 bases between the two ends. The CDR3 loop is CASSESPGDTQYF. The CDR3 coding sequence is TGCGCCAGCAGTGAGTCACCGGGAGATACGCAGTATTTT.

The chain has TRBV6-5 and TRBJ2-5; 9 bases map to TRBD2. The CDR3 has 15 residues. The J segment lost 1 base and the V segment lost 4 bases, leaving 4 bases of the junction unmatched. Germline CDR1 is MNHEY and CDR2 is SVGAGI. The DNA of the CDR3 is TGTGCCAGCAGTTCCCTGCGGGGGGGCCAAGAGACCCAGTACTTC. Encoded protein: CASSSLRGGQETQYF.

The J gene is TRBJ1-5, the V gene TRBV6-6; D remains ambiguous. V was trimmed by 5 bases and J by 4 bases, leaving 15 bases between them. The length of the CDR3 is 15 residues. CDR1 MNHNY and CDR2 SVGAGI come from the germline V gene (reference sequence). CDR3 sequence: CASSRTRERNQPQHF. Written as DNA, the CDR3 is TGTGCCAGCAGTCGCACCCGGGAACGGAATCAGCCCCAGCATTTT.